The clone carrying this TCR beta chain was seen once. Its antigen is currently unknown. Different DNA sequences within this sample yield the same CDR3. Described treatment: around 19 received Ad26.COV2.S at low or high dose, single or two shots; a few received placebo; per-sample allocation not given. Sampling occurred on day 63 after the first vaccine or placebo injection. Some clones are missing from TCRdb's copy, which holds only in-frame ones; the method was immunoSEQ multiplex PCR. The profile shows 350,000 to 500,000 clones, about 91% of them singletons. These data come from a study of Ad26.COV2.S vaccination and SARS-CoV-2 variants. Whole-study results and caveats: Total T cell responses, in the TCR breadth and depth analyses, may have been underestimated. Substantial response breadth was reportedly seen for spike-specific CD8+ and CD4+ T cells after vaccination.

V was cut by 3 bases and J by 4 bases, with 1 base left in between. Per the germline V gene, CDR1 is SGHTA and CDR2 is FQGNSA. This CDR3 comprises 11 residues. V usage is TRBV7-2 and J usage is TRBJ2-1; D gene unclear. The TCR was taken from a person between 18 and 60 years old who received the Ad26.COV2.S COVID-19 vaccine or a placebo. The source was peripheral blood, collected in a trial of Ad26.COV2.S vaccine versus placebo. The CDR3 DNA sequence: TGTGCCAGCAGCTTTTACAATGAGCAGTTCTTC. It codes for CASSFYNEQFF.